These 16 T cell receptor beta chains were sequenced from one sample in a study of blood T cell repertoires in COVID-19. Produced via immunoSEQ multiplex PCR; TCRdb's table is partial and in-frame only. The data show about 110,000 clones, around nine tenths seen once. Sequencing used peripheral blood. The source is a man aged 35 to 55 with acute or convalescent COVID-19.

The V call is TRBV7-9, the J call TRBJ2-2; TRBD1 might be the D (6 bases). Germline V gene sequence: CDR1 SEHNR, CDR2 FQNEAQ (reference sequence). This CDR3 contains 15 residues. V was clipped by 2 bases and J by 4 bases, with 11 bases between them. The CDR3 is CASSLSWGPTGELFF. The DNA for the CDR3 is TGTGCCAGCAGCTTATCATGGGGGCCCACCGGGGAGCTGTTTTTT.

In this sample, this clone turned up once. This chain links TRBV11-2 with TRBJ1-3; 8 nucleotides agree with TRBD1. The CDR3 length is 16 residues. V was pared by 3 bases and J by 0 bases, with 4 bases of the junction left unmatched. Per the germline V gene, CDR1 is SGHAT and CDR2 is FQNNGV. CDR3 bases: TGTGCCAGCAGCTTGTGGACAGGGATCTCTGGAAACACCATATATTTT. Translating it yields CASSLWTGISGNTIYF.

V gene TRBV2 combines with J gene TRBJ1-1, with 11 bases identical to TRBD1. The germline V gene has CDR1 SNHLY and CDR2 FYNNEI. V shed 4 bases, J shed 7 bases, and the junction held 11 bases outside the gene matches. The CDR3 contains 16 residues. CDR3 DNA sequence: TGTGCCAGCAGTGCACCGGGACAGGGGGAACATGATGAAGCTTTCTTT. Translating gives CASSAPGQGEHDEAFF.

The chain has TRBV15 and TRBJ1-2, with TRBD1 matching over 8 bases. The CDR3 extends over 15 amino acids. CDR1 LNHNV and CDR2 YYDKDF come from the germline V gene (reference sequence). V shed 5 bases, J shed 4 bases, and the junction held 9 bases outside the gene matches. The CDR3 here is CATSPPNRGSYGYTF. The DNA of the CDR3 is TGTGCCACCAGCCCACCTAACAGGGGGAGCTATGGCTACACCTTC.

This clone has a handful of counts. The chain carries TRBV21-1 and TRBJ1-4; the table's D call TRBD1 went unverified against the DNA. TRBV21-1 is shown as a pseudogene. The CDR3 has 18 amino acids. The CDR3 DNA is TGTGCCAGCAGCATCGACAGGGCTGGCTGTGCAACTAATGAAAAACTGTTTTTT. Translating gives CASSIDRAGCATNEKLFF.

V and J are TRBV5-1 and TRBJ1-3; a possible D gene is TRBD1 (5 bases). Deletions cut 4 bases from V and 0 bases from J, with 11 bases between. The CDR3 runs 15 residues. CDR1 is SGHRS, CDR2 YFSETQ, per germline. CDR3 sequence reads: CASSARQTSGNTIYF. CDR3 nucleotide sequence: TGCGCCAGCAGCGCCCGACAGACCTCTGGAAACACCATATATTTT.

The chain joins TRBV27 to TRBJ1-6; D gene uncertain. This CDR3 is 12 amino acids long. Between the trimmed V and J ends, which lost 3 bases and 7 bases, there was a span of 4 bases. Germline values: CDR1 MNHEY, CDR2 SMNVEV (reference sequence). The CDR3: CASSFGNSPLHF. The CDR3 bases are TGTGCCAGCAGTTTTGGCAATTCACCCCTCCACTTT.

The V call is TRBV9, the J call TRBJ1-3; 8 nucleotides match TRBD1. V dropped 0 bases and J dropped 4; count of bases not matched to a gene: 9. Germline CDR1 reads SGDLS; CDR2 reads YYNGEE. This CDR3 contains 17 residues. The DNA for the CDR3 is TGTGCCAGCAGCGTAGCTGGGCCAGGGGGCGAGGGAAACACCATATATTTT. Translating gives CASSVAGPGGEGNTIYF.

The CDR3 protein is CASSLLTGAEETQYF. The CDR3 nucleotides read TGTGCCAGCAGCTTATTGACAGGGGCCGAAGAGACCCAGTACTTC. The chain links TRBV5-6 to TRBJ2-5; TRBD1 matches at 8 bases. This CDR3 contains 15 residues. Germline V lookup: CDR1 SGHDT, CDR2 YYEEEE. With 2 bases clipped from V and 3 bases from J, the junction kept 6 bases outside the gene matches.

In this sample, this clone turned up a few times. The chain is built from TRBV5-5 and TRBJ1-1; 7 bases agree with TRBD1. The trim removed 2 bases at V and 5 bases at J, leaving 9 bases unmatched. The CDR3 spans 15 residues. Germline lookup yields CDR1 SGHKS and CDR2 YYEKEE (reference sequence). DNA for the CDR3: TGTGCCAGCAGCTTTATACAGGGGCGGAGTACTGAAGCTTTCTTT. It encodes CASSFIQGRSTEAFF.

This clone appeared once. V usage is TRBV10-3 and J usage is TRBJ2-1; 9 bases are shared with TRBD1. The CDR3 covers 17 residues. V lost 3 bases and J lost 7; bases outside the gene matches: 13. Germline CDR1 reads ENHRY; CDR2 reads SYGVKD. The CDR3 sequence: CAISERQGVTQGNEQFF. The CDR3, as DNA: TGTGCCATCAGTGAAAGACAGGGGGTAACTCAGGGAAATGAGCAGTTCTTC.

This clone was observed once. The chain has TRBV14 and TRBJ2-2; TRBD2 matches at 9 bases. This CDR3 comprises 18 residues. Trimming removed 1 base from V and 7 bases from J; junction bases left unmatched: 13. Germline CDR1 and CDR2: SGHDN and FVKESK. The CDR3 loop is CASSQGLAVNWQNGELFF. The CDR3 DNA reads TGTGCCAGCAGCCAAGGACTAGCGGTGAACTGGCAGAACGGGGAGCTGTTTTTT.

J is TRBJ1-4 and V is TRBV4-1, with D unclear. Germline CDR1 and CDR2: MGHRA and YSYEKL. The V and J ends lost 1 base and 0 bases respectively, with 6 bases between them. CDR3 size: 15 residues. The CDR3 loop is CASSQGDSTNEKLFF. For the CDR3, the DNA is TGCGCCAGCAGCCAAGGAGATTCAACTAATGAAAAACTGTTTTTT.

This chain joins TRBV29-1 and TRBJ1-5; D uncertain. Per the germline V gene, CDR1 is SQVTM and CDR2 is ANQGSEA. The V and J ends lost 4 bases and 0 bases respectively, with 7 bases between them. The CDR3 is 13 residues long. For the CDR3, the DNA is TGCAGCGTTGCGGAGAATAGCAATCAGCCCCAGCATTTT. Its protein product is CSVAENSNQPQHF.

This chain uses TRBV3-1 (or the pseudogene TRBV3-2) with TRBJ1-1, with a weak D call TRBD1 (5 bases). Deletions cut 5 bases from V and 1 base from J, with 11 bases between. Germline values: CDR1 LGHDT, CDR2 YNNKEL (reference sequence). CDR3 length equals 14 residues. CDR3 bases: TGTGCCAGCAGCGCAAATCAGGGGAACACTGAAGCTTTCTTT. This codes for CASSANQGNTEAFF.

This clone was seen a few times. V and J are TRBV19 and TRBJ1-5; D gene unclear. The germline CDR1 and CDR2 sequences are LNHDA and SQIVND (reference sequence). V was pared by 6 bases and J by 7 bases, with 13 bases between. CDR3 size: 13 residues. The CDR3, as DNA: TGTGCCAGTAGGGAAGCGGTACACCAGCCCCAGCATTTT. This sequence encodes CASREAVHQPQHF. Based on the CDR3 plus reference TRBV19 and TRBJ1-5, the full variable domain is DGGITQSPKYLFRKEGQNVTLSCEQNLNHDAMYWYRQDPGQGLRLIYYSQIVNDFQKGDIAEGYSVSREKKESFPLTVTSAQKNPTAFYLCASREAVHQPQHFGDGTRLSIL.